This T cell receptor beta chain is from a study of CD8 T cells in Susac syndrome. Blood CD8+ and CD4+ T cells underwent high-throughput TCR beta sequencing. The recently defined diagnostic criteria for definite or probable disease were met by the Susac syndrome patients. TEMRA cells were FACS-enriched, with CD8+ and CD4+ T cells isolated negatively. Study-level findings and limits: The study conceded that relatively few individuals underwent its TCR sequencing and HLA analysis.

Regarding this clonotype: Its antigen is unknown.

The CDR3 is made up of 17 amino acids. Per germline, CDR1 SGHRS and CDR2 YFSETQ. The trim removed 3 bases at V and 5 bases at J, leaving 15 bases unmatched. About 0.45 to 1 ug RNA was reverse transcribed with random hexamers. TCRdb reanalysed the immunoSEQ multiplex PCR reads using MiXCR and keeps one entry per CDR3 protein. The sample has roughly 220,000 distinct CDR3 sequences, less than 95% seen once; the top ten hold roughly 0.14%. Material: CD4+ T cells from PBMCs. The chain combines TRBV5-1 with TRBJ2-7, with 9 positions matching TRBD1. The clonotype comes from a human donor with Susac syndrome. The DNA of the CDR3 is TGCGCCAGCAGCTCAAAATCTTCCGGGACAGGGATTAACGAGCAGTACTTC. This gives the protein CASSSKSSGTGINEQYF.